The 6 T cell receptor beta chains presented below share a single source sample, sequenced in a study of cytomegalovirus exposure and HLA in healthy donors. Primers: 60 Vbeta forward and 13 Jbeta reverse. Clones were sequenced by immunoSEQ multiplex PCR, and TCRdb holds only the in-frame ones, with some missing. The sample shows fewer than 110,000 clones, around 74% of them seen only once. Sequencing input: PBMCs. Receptor source: a woman aged 40 to 49 in good health and CMV-seronegative.

This clone was seen more than once but under ten times. The chain is built from TRBV7-2 and TRBJ2-7, with 7 bases that match TRBD2. This CDR3 contains 15 residues. CDR1 is SGHTA, CDR2 FQGNSA, per germline. The J segment lost 0 bases and the V segment lost 1 base, leaving 3 bases of the junction unmatched. The CDR3 reads CASSLVTSPSYEQYF. The CDR3, as DNA: TGTGCCAGCAGCTTAGTGACTAGCCCCTCCTACGAGCAGTACTTC. Full variable domain (missing parts from reference TRBV7-2 and TRBJ2-7): GAGVSQSPSNKVTEKGKDVELRCDPISGHTALYWYRQSLGQGLEFLIYFQGNSAPDKSGLPSDRFSAERTGGSVSTLTIQRTQQEDSAVYLCASSLVTSPSYEQYFGPGTRLTVT.

The V and J genes are TRBV9 and TRBJ2-5; D is ambiguous. Germline values: CDR1 SGDLS, CDR2 YYNGEE. V gave up 2 bases and J gave up 4 bases, with 9 bases separating them. CDR3 length: 13 residues. CDR3 sequence reads: CASSVRVGETQYF. The CDR3 DNA sequence: TGTGCCAGCAGCGTCCGGGTGGGAGAGACCCAGTACTTC. Looking up the rest from reference TRBV9 and TRBJ2-5 gives the full variable domain: DSGVTQTPKHLITATGQRVTLRCSPRSGDLSVYWYQQSLDQGLQFLIQYYNGEERAKGNILERFSAQQFPDLHSELNLSSLELGDSALYFCASSVRVGETQYFGPGTRLLVL.

The chain links TRBV6-1 to TRBJ1-5; D gene ambiguous. V shed 7 bases and J shed 0 bases, with 13 bases lying between them. This CDR3 has 15 amino acids. The V gene's germline CDR1 is MNHNS and CDR2 SASEGT. The CDR3, as DNA: TGTGCCAGCATCCCAAGGAGGGATAGCAATCAGCCCCAGCATTTT. Its protein product is CASIPRRDSNQPQHF.

The chain uses TRBV23-1 and TRBJ2-1, with D maybe TRBD1 (5 bases). TRBV23-1 is annotated as an ORF whose role is uncertain. V lost 3 bases and J lost 13, with 19 bases in between. The CDR3 runs to 14 residues. Here the CDR3 DNA reads TGCGCCAGCAGTCATCTGACGACAGAAAGGAGACAGTTCTTC. Translated, it gives CASSHLTTERRQFF.

V usage is TRBV6-5 and J usage is TRBJ1-5; maybe TRBD1 (6 bases). Trimming took off 5 bases at V and 2 bases at J, with 10 bases between the two ends. This CDR3 is built from 14 residues. Per germline, CDR1 MNHEY and CDR2 SVGAGI. The CDR3 region is CASSRGGGNQPQHF. The CDR3 bases are TGTGCCAGCAGTCGAGGGGGAGGCAATCAGCCCCAGCATTTT.

The chain uses TRBV6-1 and TRBJ2-3; 9 bases agree with TRBD2. V was clipped by 6 bases and J by 3 bases; unmatched bases: 4. CDR3 size: 14 residues. Germline CDR1 is MNHNS and CDR2 is SASEGT. CDR3 in amino acids: CASRGGLATDTQYF. The CDR3 bases are TGTGCCAGCAGGGGGGGACTAGCTACAGATACGCAGTATTTT.